These T cell receptor beta chains were read from a single sample in a study of shared clonotypes between healthy human individuals. Sequencing was performed with immunoSEQ multiplex PCR; in TCRdb, only in-frame clones are kept and a portion is missing. Here the sample spans approximately 600,000 clones, around 96% being singletons. The sample comprised naive CD8+ T cells sorted from blood. The receptors derive from a woman between 25 and 40 years old in good health. Each CDR3 is given without its conserved first and last residue. Fields, in order: V gene, CDR3 length, J gene, CDR3 protein.

V: TRBV6-1; length: 11; J: TRBJ2-7; CDR3: ASSQQVLYEQY
V: TRBV28; length: 14; J: TRBJ1-5; CDR3: ASSYRTASQGQPQH
V: TRBV28; length: 11; J: TRBJ2-5; CDR3: ASWTAPGETQY
V: TRBV19; length: 11; J: TRBJ1-1; CDR3: ATSDSAMSEAF
V: TRBV28; length: 14; J: TRBJ2-5; CDR3: ASRLRGGRVLETQY
V: TRBV9; length: 11; J: TRBJ2-4; CDR3: ASSPRRGNIQY
V: TRBV28; length: 10; J: TRBJ2-7; CDR3: ASSSAGDEQY
V: TRBV5-6; length: 12; J: TRBJ2-7; CDR3: ASSPGTGGEGQY
V: TRBV4-1; length: 14; J: TRBJ2-2; CDR3: ASSLGLAGGFGELF
V: TRBV15; length: 13; J: TRBJ1-5; CDR3: ATSKGENSNQPQH
V: TRBV6-5; length: 12; J: TRBJ1-2; CDR3: ASSYSGVGYGYT
V: TRBV21-1; length: 14; J: TRBJ2-2; CDR3: ASSKDRESHTGELF
V: TRBV27; length: 12; J: TRBJ2-7; CDR3: ASSLTPAPYEQY
V: TRBV19; length: 15; J: TRBJ2-1; CDR3: ASLCAWRTPSYNEQF
V: TRBV16; length: 14; J: TRBJ2-4; CDR3: ASSPGTVLAKNIQY
V: TRBV13; length: 11; J: TRBJ1-2; CDR3: ASSVQGGNGYT
V: TRBV28; length: 12; J: TRBJ2-7; CDR3: ASSVDYNTGEQY
V: TRBV30; length: 12; J: TRBJ2-1; CDR3: AWTPQGDYNEQF
V: TRBV9; length: 11; J: TRBJ2-3; CDR3: ASSVEGGGTQY
V: TRBV27; length: 15; J: TRBJ2-5; CDR3: ASSLSVAGGPFVTQY
V: TRBV27; length: 12; J: TRBJ2-7; CDR3: ASSHRGGVDEQY
V: TRBV28; length: 13; J: TRBJ1-5; CDR3: ASSLLLGAHQPQH
V: TRBV28; length: 13; J: TRBJ2-1; CDR3: ASSLVLAGDYEQF
V: TRBV14; length: 14; J: TRBJ2-7; CDR3: ASSQGWGTRRDEQY
V: TRBV10-2; length: 12; J: TRBJ2-7; CDR3: ASSSAGSSYEQY
V: TRBV9; length: 12; J: TRBJ1-1; CDR3: ASSADGLNTEAF